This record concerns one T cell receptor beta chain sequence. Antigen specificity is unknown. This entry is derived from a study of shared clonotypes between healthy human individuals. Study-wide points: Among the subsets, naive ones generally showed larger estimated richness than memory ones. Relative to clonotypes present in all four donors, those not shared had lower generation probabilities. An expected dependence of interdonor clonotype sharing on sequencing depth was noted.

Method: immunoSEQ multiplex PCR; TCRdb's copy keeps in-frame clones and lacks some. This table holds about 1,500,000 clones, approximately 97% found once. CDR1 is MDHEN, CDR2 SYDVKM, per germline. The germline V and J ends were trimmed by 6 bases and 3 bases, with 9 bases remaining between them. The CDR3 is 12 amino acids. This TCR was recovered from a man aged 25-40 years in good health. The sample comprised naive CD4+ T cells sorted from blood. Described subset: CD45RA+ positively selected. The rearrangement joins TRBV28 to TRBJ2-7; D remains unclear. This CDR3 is CASRNARYEQYF. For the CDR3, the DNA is TGTGCCAGCAGAAATGCGCGCTACGAGCAGTACTTC.